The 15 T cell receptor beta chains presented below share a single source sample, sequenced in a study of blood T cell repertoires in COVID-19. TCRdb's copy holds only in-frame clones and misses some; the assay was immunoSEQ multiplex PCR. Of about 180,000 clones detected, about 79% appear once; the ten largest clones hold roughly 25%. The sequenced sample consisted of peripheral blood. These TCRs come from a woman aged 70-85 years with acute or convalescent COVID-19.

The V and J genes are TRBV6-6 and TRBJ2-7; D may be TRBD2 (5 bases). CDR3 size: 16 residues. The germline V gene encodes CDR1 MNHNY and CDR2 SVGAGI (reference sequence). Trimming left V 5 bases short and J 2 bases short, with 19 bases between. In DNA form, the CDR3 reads TGTGCCAGCAGTCCCCCCCAAGGACTCACCCCCTACGAGCAGTACTTC. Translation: CASSPPQGLTPYEQYF.

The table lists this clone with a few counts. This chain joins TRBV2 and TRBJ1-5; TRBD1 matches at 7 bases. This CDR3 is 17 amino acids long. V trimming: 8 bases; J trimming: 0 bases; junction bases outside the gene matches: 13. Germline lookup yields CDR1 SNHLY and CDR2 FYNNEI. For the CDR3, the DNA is TGTGCCAGCCGGTTGGCTTCATCAGGGGGTAGCAATCAGCCCCAGCATTTT. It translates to CASRLASSGGSNQPQHF. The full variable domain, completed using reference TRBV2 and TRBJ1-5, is EPEVTQTPSHQVTQMGQEVILRCVPISNHLYFYWYRQILGQKVEFLVSFYNNEISEKSEIFDDQFSVERPDGSNFTLKIRSTKLEDSAMYFCASRLASSGGSNQPQHFGDGTRLSIL.

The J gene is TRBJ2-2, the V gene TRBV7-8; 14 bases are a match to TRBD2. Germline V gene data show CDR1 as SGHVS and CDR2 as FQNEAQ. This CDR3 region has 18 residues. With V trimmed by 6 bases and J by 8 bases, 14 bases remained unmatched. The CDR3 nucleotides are TGTGCCAGCAGTCGTCCCGGGACTAGCGGGAGATCTATTGGGGAGCTGTTTTTT. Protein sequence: CASSRPGTSGRSIGELFF.

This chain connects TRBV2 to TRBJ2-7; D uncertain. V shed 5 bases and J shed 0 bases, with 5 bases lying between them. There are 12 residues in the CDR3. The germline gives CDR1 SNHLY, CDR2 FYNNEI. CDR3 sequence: CASSSSSYEQYF. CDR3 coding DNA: TGTGCCAGCAGTAGTAGCTCCTACGAGCAGTACTTC.

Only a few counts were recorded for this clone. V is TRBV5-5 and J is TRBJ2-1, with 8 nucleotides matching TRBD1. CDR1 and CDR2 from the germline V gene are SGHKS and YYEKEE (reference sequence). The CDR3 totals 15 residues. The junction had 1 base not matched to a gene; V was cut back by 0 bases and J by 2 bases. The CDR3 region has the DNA TGTGCCAGCAGCTTGGAACAGGGGGCCTACAATGAGCAGTTCTTC. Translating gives CASSLEQGAYNEQFF. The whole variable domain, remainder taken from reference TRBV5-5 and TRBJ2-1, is DAGVTQSPTHLIKTRGQQVTLRCSPISGHKSVSWYQQVLGQGPQFIFQYYEKEERGRGNFPDRFSARQFPNYSSELNVNALLLGDSALYLCASSLEQGAYNEQFFGPGTRLTVL.

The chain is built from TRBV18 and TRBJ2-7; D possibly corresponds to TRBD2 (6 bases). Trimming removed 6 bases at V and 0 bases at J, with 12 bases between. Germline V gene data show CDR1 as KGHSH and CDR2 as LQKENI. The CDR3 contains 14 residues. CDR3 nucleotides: TGTGCCAGCTCGCGGGGCGATAGCTCCTACGAGCAGTACTTC. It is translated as CASSRGDSSYEQYF.

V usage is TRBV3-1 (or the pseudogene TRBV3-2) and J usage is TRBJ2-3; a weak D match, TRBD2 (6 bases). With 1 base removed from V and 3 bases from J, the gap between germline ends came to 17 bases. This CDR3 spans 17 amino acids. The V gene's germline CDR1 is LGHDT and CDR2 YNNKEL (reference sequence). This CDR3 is CASSQAELAALTDTQYF. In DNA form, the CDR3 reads TGTGCCAGCAGCCAAGCGGAGTTAGCGGCCTTGACAGATACGCAGTATTTT.

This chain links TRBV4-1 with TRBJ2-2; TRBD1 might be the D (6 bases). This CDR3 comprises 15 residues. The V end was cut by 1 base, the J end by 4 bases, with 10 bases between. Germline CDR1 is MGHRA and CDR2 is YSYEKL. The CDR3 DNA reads TGCGCCAGCAGCCAAGTCAGGGGATCCACCGGGGAGCTGTTTTTT. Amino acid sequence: CASSQVRGSTGELFF.

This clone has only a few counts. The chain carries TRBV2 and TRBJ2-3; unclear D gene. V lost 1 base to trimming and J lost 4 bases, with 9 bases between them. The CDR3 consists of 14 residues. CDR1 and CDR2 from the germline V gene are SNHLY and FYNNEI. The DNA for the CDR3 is TGTGCCAGCAGTGAAGGAGTGATTTCAGATACGCAGTATTTT. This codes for CASSEGVISDTQYF.

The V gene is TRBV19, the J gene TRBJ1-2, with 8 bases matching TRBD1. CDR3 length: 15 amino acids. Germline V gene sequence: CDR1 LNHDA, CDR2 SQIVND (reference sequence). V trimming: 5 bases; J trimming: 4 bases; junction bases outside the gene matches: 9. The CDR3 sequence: CASSLGQGGAYGYTF. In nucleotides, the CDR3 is TGTGCCAGTAGTCTCGGACAGGGCGGGGCCTATGGCTACACCTTC.

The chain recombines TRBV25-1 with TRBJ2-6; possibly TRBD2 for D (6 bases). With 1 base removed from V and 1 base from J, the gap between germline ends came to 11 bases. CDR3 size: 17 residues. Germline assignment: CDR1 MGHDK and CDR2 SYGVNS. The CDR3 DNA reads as TGTGCCAGCAGTGAATTGGACGGAGGGTCTGGGGCCAACGTCCTGACTTTC. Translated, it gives CASSELDGGSGANVLTF.

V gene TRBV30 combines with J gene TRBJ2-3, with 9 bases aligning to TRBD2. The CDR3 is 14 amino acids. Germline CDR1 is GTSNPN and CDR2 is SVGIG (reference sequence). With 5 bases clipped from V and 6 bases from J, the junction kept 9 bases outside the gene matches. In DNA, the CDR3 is TGTGCCTGGGGGCCTAGGACTAGCGCCGATACGCAGTATTTT. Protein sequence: CAWGPRTSADTQYF.

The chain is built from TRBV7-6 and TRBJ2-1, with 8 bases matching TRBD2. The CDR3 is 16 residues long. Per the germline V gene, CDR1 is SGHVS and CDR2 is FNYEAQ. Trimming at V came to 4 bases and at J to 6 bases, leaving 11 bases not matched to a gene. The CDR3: CASSSAGGNGGNEQFF. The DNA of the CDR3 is TGTGCCAGCAGCTCGGCGGGGGGTAACGGCGGCAATGAGCAGTTCTTC. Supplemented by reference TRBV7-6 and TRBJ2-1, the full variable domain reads GAGVSQSPRYKVTKRGQDVALRCDPISGHVSLYWYRQALGQGPEFLTYFNYEAQQDKSGLPNDRFSAERPEGSISTLTIQRTEQRDSAMYRCASSSAGGNGGNEQFFGPGTRLTVL.

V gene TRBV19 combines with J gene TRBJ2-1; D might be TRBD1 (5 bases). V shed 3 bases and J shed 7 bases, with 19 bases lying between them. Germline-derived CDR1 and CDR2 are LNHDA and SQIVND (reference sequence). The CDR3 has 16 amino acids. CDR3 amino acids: CASSMTGSSGRNEQFF. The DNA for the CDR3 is TGTGCCAGTAGTATGACGGGTTCCTCAGGGCGAAATGAGCAGTTCTTC.

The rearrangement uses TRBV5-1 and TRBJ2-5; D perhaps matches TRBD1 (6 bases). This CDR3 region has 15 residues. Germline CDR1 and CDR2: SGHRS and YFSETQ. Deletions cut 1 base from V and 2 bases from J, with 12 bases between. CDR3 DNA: TGCGCCAGCAGCTTGCAGCCAGGGACACAAGAGACCCAGTACTTC. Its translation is CASSLQPGTQETQYF.